This T cell receptor (beta chain) was sequenced during a study of shared clonotypes between healthy human individuals. At the level of the study: Donors had three CD4 naive, three CD4 memory, two CD8 naive and one CD8 memory plate apiece.

Notes on the study in general: Clonotypes that were shared across a few donors made up 4% to 6% of naive CD4 clonotypes.

Splitting of CD4+ cells produced CD45RA+ naive and CD45RA-negative memory subsets. Per the germline V gene, CDR1 is LNHDA and CDR2 is SQIVND (reference sequence). V was cut by 6 bases and J by 8 bases, with 7 bases left in between. The CDR3 spans 11 residues. This clone appeared a few times. Antigen unknown. Profiling relied on immunoSEQ multiplex PCR, and the TCRdb table lists in-frame clones only, not all of them. This table has 2.5 million or so clones, approximately 94% appearing once. This clonotype was sampled from a man aged 18 to 30 in good health. The sequenced sample consisted of naive CD4+ T cells sorted from blood. Subset defined: CD45RA+ positively selected. The chain is built from TRBV19 and TRBJ1-4, with D tentatively TRBD1 (5 bases). The CDR3 sequence: CASSRQEKLFF. As DNA, the CDR3 is TGTGCCAGTAGCCGACAGGAAAAACTGTTTTTT.